Described below is a single T cell receptor (beta chain) sequence and its context. Its specificity is unknown. Data came from immunoSEQ multiplex PCR; TCRdb stores just in-frame clones and leaves some out. The sample records tens of thousands of clones, roughly 83% being singletons. This record belongs to a study of OX40 agonist ivuxolimab in advanced cancers. Points from the study as a whole: CD8+ T cells were the subset that, on average, had more expanded clones than CD4+.

V lost 2 bases to trimming and J lost 4 bases, with 12 bases between them. The CDR3 loop spans 14 amino acids. From germline, CDR1 is SGHDN and CDR2 FVKESK. This sequence joins TRBV14 and TRBJ2-7; D might be TRBD1 (5 bases). The source of this sequence is an adult with an advanced solid tumor such as melanoma, head and neck, liver or kidney cancer. The sample consisted of CD4+ or CD8+ T cells sorted from blood, taken in a trial of the OX40 agonist ivuxolimab. The CDR3 DNA follows: TGTGCCAGCAGCCAAACAGGCCGGGTTTACGAGCAGTACTTC. This codes for CASSQTGRVYEQYF. Combining the CDR3 with reference TRBV14 and TRBJ2-7 gives the whole variable domain EAGVTQFPSHSVIEKGQTVTLRCDPISGHDNLYWYRRVMGKEIKFLLHFVKESKQDESGMPNNRFLAERTGGTYSTLKVQPAELEDSGVYFCASSQTGRVYEQYFGPGTRLTVT.